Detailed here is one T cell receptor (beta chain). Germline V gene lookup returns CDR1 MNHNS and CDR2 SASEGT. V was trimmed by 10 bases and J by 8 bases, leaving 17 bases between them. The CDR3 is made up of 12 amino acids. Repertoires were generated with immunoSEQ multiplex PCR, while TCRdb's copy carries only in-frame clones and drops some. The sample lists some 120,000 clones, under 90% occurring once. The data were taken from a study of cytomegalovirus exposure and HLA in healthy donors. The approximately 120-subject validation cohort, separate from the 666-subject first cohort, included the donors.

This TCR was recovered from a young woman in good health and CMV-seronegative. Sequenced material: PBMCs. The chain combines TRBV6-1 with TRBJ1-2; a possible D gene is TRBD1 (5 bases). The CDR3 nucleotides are TGTGCCATTACTCAGGGTTTGGAAGGCTACACCTTC. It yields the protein CAITQGLEGYTF.